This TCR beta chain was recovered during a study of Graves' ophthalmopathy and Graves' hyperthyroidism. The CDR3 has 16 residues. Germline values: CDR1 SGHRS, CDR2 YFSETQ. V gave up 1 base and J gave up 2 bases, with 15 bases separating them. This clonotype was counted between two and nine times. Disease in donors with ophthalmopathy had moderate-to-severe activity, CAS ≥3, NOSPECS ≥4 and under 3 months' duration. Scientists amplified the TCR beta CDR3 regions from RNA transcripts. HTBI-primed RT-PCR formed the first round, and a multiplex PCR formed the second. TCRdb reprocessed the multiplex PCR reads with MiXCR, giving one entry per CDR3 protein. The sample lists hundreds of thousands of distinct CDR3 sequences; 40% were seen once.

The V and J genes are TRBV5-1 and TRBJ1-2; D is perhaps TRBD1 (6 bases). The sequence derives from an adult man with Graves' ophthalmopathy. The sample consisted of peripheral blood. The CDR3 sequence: CASSLLSGARNYGYTF. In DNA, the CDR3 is TGCGCCAGCAGCTTGTTGTCGGGGGCGCGAAACTATGGCTACACCTTC.